Presented here are 14 T cell receptor beta chains from one specimen sequenced in a study of technical replicates of blood from several donors. Here immunoSEQ multiplex PCR was the method, and the copy in TCRdb shows in-frame clones only, minus some. Among fewer than 110,000 clones listed, 96% were seen once. What was sequenced was T cells isolated from PBMCs. These TCRs come from a human donor in good health.

The chain has TRBV28 and TRBJ2-5; 8 positions match TRBD2. Germline trimming cut 5 bases from V and 5 bases from J; bases unmatched to any gene: 13. The CDR3 loop spans 16 amino acids. The germline V gene encodes CDR1 MDHEN and CDR2 SYDVKM. CDR3 DNA: TGTGCCAGCAGTCAGACAGCGGGGGCCGTCGGGGAGACCCAGTACTTC. Translation: CASSQTAGAVGETQYF.

The chain links TRBV11-2 to TRBJ2-7, with D possibly TRBD2 on 6 matching bases. V lost 8 bases and J lost 6, with 17 bases in between. The CDR3 totals 13 residues. Germline V CDR1 and CDR2: SGHAT, FQNNGV. This CDR3 reads CASSERDSREQYF. The CDR3 DNA follows: TGTGCCAGCTCCGAAAGGGACTCCCGCGAGCAGTACTTC.

The chain uses TRBV6-1 and TRBJ2-1; no clear D gene. The CDR3 is 14 residues long. Per the germline V gene, CDR1 is MNHNS and CDR2 is SASEGT. Trimming pared 5 bases from V and 0 bases from J, leaving 8 bases between. The CDR3 bases are TGTGCCAGCAGTATTATGAGCTCCTACAATGAGCAGTTCTTC. The encoded protein is CASSIMSSYNEQFF.

In DNA form, the CDR3 reads TGCGCCAGCAGCTCAAGCGGGGGGGCCCCCACAGATACGCAGTATTTT. It is translated as CASSSSGGAPTDTQYF. V is TRBV5-1 and J is TRBJ2-3; 10 nucleotides agree with TRBD2. The V segment lost 3 bases and the J segment 2 bases; nucleotides outside the gene matches: 6. Looked up from germline, CDR1 is SGHRS and CDR2 is YFSETQ. The CDR3 consists of 16 residues. Filled out from reference TRBV5-1 and TRBJ2-3, the complete variable domain reads KAGVTQTPRYLIKTRGQQVTLSCSPISGHRSVSWYQQTPGQGLQFLFEYFSETQRNKGNFPGRFSGRQFSNSRSEMNVSTLELGDSALYLCASSSSGGAPTDTQYFGPGTRLTVL.

V is TRBV7-2 and J is TRBJ1-6; D uncertain. Germline lookup yields CDR1 SGHTA and CDR2 FQGNSA. V lost 5 bases and J 9 bases, leaving 11 bases between the germline ends. The CDR3 extends over 13 amino acids. DNA for the CDR3: TGTGCCAGCAGCCGCCTGGGCATTTCACCCCTCCACTTT. Translating gives CASSRLGISPLHF.

V is TRBV7-9 and J is TRBJ2-1; no reliable D call. With 0 bases removed from V and 10 bases from J, the gap between germline ends came to 7 bases. The CDR3 runs 12 residues. CDR1 SEHNR and CDR2 FQNEAQ come from the germline V gene (reference sequence). The CDR3 loop reads CASSLAQWEQFF. CDR3 sequence (DNA): TGTGCCAGCAGCTTAGCGCAGTGGGAGCAGTTCTTC.

The V and J genes are TRBV9 and TRBJ2-5, with D unclear. Trimming shortened V by 0 bases and J by 2 bases, and 8 bases separated the two germline ends. CDR3 size: 14 residues. The germline V gene encodes CDR1 SGDLS and CDR2 YYNGEE. The CDR3 reads CASSVVARQETQYF. As DNA, the CDR3 is TGTGCCAGCAGCGTAGTGGCCAGGCAAGAGACCCAGTACTTC.

This chain joins TRBV7-9 and TRBJ1-2, with 7 bases identical to TRBD1. The germline gives CDR1 SEHNR, CDR2 FQNEAQ (reference sequence). Trimming took 6 bases from V and 3 from J; bases not matched to a gene: 10. This CDR3 region has 15 residues. CDR3 coding DNA: TGTGCCAGCAGTCCGCAGGGGGATTATCACTATGGCTACACCTTC. Translated, it gives CASSPQGDYHYGYTF. Full variable domain (remainder filled in from reference TRBV7-9 and TRBJ1-2): DTGVSQNPRHKITKRGQNVTFRCDPISEHNRLYWYRQTLGQGPEFLTYFQNEAQLEKSRLLSDRFSAERPKGSFSTLEIQRTEQGDSAMYLCASSPQGDYHYGYTFGSGTRLTVV.

J is TRBJ1-2 and V is TRBV4-1; D might be TRBD1 (6 bases). The V end lost 4 bases, the J end lost 7 bases, and 19 bases lay between the germline ends. The CDR3 runs to 15 residues. CDR1 is MGHRA, CDR2 YSYEKL, per germline. CDR3 sequence: CASSPGVTSPVGYTF. The CDR3 DNA reads TGCGCCAGCAGCCCAGGGGTTACCTCTCCTGTTGGCTACACCTTC.

This chain joins TRBV2 and TRBJ1-3; the D gene is possibly TRBD1 (5 bases). CDR3 size: 16 residues. V was clipped by 1 base and J by 0 bases, with 10 bases between them. Germline-derived CDR1 and CDR2 are SNHLY and FYNNEI. DNA for the CDR3: TGTGCCAGCAGTGAAGGGGGACTATACTCTGGAAACACCATATATTTT. Translated, it gives CASSEGGLYSGNTIYF.

The genes are TRBV5-1 and TRBJ2-7, with TRBD1 matching over 10 bases. Trimming at V came to 4 bases and at J to 7 bases, leaving 11 bases not matched to a gene. The CDR3 sequence is 15 residues long. Germline V gives CDR1 SGHRS, CDR2 YFSETQ. The CDR3 sequence: CASSKGTGDSLEQYF. CDR3 nucleotides: TGCGCCAGCAGCAAAGGGACAGGGGACTCTCTGGAGCAGTACTTC.

J is TRBJ1-1 and V is TRBV6-1, with D possibly being TRBD1 (6 bases). V was clipped by 4 bases and J by 0 bases, with 18 bases between them. The CDR3 contains 17 residues. Germline values: CDR1 MNHNS, CDR2 SASEGT. CDR3 amino acids: CASSVYRASYMNTEAFF. CDR3 sequence (DNA): TGTGCCAGCAGTGTCTACAGGGCTTCCTACATGAACACTGAAGCTTTCTTT.

This clone is a singleton in its sample. V gene TRBV19 combines with J gene TRBJ2-2, with 10 bases aligning to TRBD1. This CDR3 is 15 amino acids long. Germline values: CDR1 LNHDA, CDR2 SQIVND (reference sequence). V was pared by 5 bases and J by 5 bases, with 5 bases of the junction left unmatched. CDR3: CASSPTGGSTGELFF. DNA of the CDR3: TGTGCCAGTAGTCCGACAGGGGGCTCGACCGGGGAGCTGTTTTTT. The full variable domain, rest sourced from reference TRBV19 and TRBJ2-2, is DGGITQSPKYLFRKEGQNVTLSCEQNLNHDAMYWYRQDPGQGLRLIYYSQIVNDFQKGDIAEGYSVSREKKESFPLTVTSAQKNPTAFYLCASSPTGGSTGELFFGEGSRLTVL.

This clone was found once. The V call is TRBV7-9, the J call TRBJ1-3; D remains unclear. Per germline, CDR1 SEHNR and CDR2 FQNEAQ (reference sequence). The CDR3 covers 17 residues. The V gene lost 2 bases and the J gene lost 0 bases, with 14 bases spanning the gap. In DNA form, the CDR3 reads TGTGCCAGCAGCTTATCTGGACTGTCCTTCTCTGGAAACACCATATATTTT. Translating it yields CASSLSGLSFSGNTIYF.